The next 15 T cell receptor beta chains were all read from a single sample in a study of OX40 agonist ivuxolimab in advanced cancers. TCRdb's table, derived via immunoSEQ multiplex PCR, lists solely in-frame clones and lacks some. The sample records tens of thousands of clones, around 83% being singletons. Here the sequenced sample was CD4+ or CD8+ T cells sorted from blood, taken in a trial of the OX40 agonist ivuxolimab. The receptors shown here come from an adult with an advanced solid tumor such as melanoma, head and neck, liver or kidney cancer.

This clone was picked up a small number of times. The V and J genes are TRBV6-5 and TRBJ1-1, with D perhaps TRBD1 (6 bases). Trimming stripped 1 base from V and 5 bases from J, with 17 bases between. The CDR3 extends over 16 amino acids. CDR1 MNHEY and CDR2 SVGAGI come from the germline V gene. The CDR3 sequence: CASSYLLGGAWTEAFF. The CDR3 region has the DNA TGTGCCAGCAGTTACTTGTTGGGGGGGGCATGGACTGAAGCTTTCTTT.

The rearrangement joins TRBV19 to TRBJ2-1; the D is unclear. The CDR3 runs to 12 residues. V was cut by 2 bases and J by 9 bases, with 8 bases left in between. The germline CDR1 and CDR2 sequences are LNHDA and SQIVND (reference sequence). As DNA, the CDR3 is TGTGCCAGTAGTATAAGGATCGGTGAGCAGTTCTTC. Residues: CASSIRIGEQFF.

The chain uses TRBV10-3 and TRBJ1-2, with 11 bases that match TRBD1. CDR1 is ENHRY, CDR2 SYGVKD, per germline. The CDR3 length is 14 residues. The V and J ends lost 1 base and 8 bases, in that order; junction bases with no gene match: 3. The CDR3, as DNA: TGTGCCATCAGTGAGTTGGACAGGGGGCAAGGCTACACCTTC. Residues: CAISELDRGQGYTF.

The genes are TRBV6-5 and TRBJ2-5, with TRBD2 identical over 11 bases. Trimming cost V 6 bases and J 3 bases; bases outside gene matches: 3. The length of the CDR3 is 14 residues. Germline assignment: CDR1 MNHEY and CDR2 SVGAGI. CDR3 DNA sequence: TGTGCCAGCAGCCGGGGACTAGCGGAAGAGACCCAGTACTTC. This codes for CASSRGLAEETQYF.

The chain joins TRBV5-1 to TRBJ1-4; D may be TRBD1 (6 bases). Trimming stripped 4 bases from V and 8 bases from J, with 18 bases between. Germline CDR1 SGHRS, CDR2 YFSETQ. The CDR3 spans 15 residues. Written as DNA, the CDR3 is TGCGCCAGCAGCGGAACGGGACAAGGAAGGGAAAAACTGTTTTTT. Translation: CASSGTGQGREKLFF.

In DNA form, the CDR3 reads TGTGCCAGTAGTATCGGCAGAATCAATGTAGGCACCGGGGAGCTGTTTTTT. Amino acids: CASSIGRINVGTGELFF. The genes are TRBV19 and TRBJ2-2, with unresolved D. Germline V CDR1 and CDR2: LNHDA, SQIVND (reference sequence). This CDR3 region has 17 residues. The ends were cut back, 3 bases at V and 4 bases at J, with 18 bases in the middle.

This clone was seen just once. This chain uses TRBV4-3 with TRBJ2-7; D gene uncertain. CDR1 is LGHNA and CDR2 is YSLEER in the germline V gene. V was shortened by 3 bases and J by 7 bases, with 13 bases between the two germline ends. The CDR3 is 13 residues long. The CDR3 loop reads CASSQTAPGEQYF. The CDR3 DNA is TGCGCCAGCAGCCAGACCGCCCCCGGGGAGCAGTACTTC.

The CDR3 protein is CASSIREGNTGELFF. CDR3 sequence (DNA): TGTGCCAGTAGCATCAGGGAGGGGAACACCGGGGAGCTGTTTTTT. The chain links TRBV19 to TRBJ2-2, with TRBD2 matching 7 bases. CDR3 length: 15 amino acids. J gave up 1 base and V 6 bases, and 5 bases lay outside the gene matches. Looked up from germline, CDR1 is LNHDA and CDR2 is SQIVND (reference sequence). The full variable domain, rest sourced from reference TRBV19 and TRBJ2-2, is DGGITQSPKYLFRKEGQNVTLSCEQNLNHDAMYWYRQDPGQGLRLIYYSQIVNDFQKGDIAEGYSVSREKKESFPLTVTSAQKNPTAFYLCASSIREGNTGELFFGEGSRLTVL.

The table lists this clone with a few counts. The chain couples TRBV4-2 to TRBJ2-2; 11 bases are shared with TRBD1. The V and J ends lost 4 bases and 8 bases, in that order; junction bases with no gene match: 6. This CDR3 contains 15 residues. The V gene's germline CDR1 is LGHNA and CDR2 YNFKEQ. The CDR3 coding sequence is TGTGCCAGCAGCCCTAGGACAGGGGGCGTGGGGGAGCTGTTTTTT. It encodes CASSPRTGGVGELFF.

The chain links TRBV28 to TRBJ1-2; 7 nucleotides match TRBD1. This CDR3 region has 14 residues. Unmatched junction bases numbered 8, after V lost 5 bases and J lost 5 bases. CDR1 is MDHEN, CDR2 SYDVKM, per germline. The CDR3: CASSPTGSWYGYTF. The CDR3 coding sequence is TGTGCCAGCAGTCCGACAGGGAGTTGGTATGGCTACACCTTC.

CDR3 protein: CASSYVTGHNYGYTF. In DNA, the CDR3 is TGTGCCAGCAGTTACGTCACAGGTCATAACTATGGCTACACCTTC. The gene calls are TRBV6-5 and TRBJ1-2; possible D gene TRBD1, 5 bases. This CDR3 contains 15 residues. The V and J ends lost 2 bases and 1 base respectively, with 11 bases between them. The V gene's germline CDR1 is MNHEY and CDR2 SVGAGI.

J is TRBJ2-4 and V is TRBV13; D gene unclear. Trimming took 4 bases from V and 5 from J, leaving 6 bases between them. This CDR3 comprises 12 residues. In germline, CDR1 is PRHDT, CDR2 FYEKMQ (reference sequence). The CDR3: CASSSTQNIQYF. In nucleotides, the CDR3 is TGTGCCAGCAGCTCGACTCAAAACATTCAGTACTTC. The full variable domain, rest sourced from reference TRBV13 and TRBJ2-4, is AAGVIQSPRHLIKEKRETATLKCYPIPRHDTVYWYQQGPGQDPQFLISFYEKMQSDKGSIPDRFSAQQFSDYHSELNMSSLELGDSALYFCASSSTQNIQYFGAGTRLSVL.

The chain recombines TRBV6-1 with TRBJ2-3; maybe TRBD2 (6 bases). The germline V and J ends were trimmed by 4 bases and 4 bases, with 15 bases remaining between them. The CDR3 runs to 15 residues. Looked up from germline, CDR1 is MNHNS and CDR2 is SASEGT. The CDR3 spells CASSGGIGGADTQYF. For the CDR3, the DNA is TGTGCCAGCAGTGGCGGGATTGGCGGAGCAGATACGCAGTATTTT.

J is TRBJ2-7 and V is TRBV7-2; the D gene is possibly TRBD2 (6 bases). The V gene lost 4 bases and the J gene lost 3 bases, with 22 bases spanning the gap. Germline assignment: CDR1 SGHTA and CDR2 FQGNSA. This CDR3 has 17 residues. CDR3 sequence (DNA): TGTGCCAGCAGCTCCCCGGGACTTCCAAGGCTTTACTACGAGCAGTACTTC. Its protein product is CASSSPGLPRLYYEQYF.

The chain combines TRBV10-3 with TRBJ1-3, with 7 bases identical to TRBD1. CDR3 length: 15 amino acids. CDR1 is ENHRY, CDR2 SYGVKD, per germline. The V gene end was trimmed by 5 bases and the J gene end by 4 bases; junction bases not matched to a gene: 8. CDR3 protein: CAISKGDSTGNTIYF. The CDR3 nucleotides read TGTGCCATCAGTAAAGGGGACAGTACAGGAAACACCATATATTTT.